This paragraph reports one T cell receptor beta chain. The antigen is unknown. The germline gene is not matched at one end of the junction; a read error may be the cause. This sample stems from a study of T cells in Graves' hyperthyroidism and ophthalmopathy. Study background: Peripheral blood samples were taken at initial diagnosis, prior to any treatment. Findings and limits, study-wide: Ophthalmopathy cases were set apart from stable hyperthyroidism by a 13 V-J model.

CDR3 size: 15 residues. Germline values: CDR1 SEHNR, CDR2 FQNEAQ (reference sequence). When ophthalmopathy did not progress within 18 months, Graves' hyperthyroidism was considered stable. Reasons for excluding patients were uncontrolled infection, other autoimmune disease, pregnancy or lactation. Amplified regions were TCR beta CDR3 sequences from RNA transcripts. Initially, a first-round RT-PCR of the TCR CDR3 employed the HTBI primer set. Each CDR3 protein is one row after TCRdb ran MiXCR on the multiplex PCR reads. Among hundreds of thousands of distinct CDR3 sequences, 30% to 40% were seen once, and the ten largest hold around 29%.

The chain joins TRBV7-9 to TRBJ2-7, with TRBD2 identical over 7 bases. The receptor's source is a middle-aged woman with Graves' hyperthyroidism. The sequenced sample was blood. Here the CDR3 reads CASRQSGNGDYEQYF. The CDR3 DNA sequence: TGCGCCAGCAGACAAAGCGGGAATGGGGACTACGAGCAGTACTTC. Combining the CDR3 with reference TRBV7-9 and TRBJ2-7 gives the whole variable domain DTGVSQNPRHKITKRGQNVTFRCDPISEHNRLYWYRQTLGQGPEFLTYFQNEAQLEKSRLLSDRFSAERPKGSFSTLEIQRTEQGDSAMYLCASRQSGNGDYEQYFGPGTRLTVT.